This TCR beta chain was retrieved from a study of beta chain features in type 1 diabetes. Study as a whole: Examination spanned over 85,000,000 sorted cells from all samples.

Germline V gene lookup returns CDR1 SGDLS and CDR2 YYNGEE. This CDR3 region has 13 residues. The V end lost 0 bases, the J end lost 4 bases, and 7 bases lay between the germline ends. Whole-study findings and limits: Patients with Type 1 diabetes showed moderately but significantly shorter TCRB CDR3s in all four CD4+ subsets. Type 1 diabetes patients showed fewer insertions and more deletions at VDJ junctions.

Sequenced material consisted of expressed TCRB transcripts (all of the isolated RNA was reverse transcribed). The table came from immunoSEQ multiplex PCR; TCRdb's copy has only in-frame clones and leaves some out. The top ten clones hold roughly 0.019% of a sample with 200,000 to 250,000 clones, roughly 13% of them seen once. All of the sorted populations showed purity greater than 98%. As regards this clone: Its matching antigen is unknown.

The sequenced sample was naive CD4+ T cells from blood. This clonotype was sampled from a man aged 30 to 39 with type 1 diabetes. This rearrangement joins TRBV9 to TRBJ1-1; D is undetermined. CDR3 nucleotide sequence: TGTGCCAGCAGCGTAGAACAAACCACTGAAGCTTTCTTT. Protein: CASSVEQTTEAFF. The full variable domain, completed using reference TRBV9 and TRBJ1-1, is DSGVTQTPKHLITATGQRVTLRCSPRSGDLSVYWYQQSLDQGLQFLIQYYNGEERAKGNILERFSAQQFPDLHSELNLSSLELGDSALYFCASSVEQTTEAFFGQGTRLTVV.